A selection of T cell receptor beta chains follows, all from one sample in a study of blood T cell repertoires in COVID-19. The method was immunoSEQ multiplex PCR; TCRdb's version includes in-frame clones alone and lacks a portion of them. The sample records about 300,000 clones, approximately 89% being singletons. Sequencing was performed on peripheral blood. These receptor sequences come from a woman in her twenties or thirties with COVID-19, enrolled during active disease. The CDR3 runs from the conserved cysteine through the conserved F or W. The order of the fields is V gene, clone size, D gene, J gene, CDR3 protein, CDR3 DNA. D genes are given only for firm matches. The size field is filled for only some rows; it gives once, few, many or a size class.

TRBV19	-	-	TRBJ1-6	CASSISWSSYNSPLHF	TGTGCCAGTAGTATATCTTGGAGCTCCTATAATTCACCCCTCCACTTT
TRBV19	once	TRBD1	TRBJ1-2	CASSIGTDYGYTF	TGTGCCAGTAGTATCGGGACAGACTATGGCTACACCTTC
TRBV28	-	TRBD1	TRBJ1-2	CASSLWDLTGGTTYGYTF	TGTGCCAGCAGTTTATGGGACCTGACAGGGGGAACAACCTATGGCTACACCTTC
TRBV3-1/TRBV3-2	once	TRBD1	TRBJ1-1	CASSPGDRLNTEAFF	TGTGCCAGCAGCCCCGGGGACAGATTGAACACTGAAGCTTTCTTT
TRBV6-5	-	-	TRBJ1-3	CASSYSDSLGNTIYF	TGTGCCAGCAGTTACTCGGACAGCTTAGGAAACACCATATATTTT
TRBV7-8	-	-	TRBJ1-1	CASSSQGLGAFF	TGTGCCAGCAGCTCTCAGGGGCTTGGAGCTTTCTTT
TRBV28	-	TRBD2	TRBJ2-2	CASSTLAGGTGELFF	TGTGCCAGCAGTACTCTAGCGGGGGGGACCGGGGAGCTGTTTTTT
TRBV27	-	TRBD1	TRBJ2-3	CASSFPGTGLSTDTQYF	TGTGCCAGCAGTTTCCCCGGGACAGGGTTATCTACAGATACGCAGTATTTT
TRBV27	-	-	TRBJ2-3	CASSPARGTADTQYF	TGTGCCAGCAGCCCCGCCCGGGGGACGGCCGATACGCAGTATTTT
TRBV29-1	-	-	TRBJ1-1	CSVLQGAGYERAFF	TGCAGCGTCCTCCAAGGGGCAGGGTATGAGAGGGCTTTCTTT
TRBV5-1	few	-	TRBJ1-1	CASSLDNRVMNTEAFF	TGCGCCAGCAGCCTGGATAACAGGGTGATGAACACTGAAGCTTTCTTT
TRBV11-2	-	-	TRBJ2-1	CASSFQLSYNEQFF	TGTGCCAGCAGCTTTCAACTAAGTTACAATGAGCAGTTCTTC
TRBV18	-	TRBD1	TRBJ2-1	CASSPPDRPPYNEQFF	TGTGCCAGCTCACCACCGGACAGGCCTCCCTACAATGAGCAGTTCTTC
TRBV5-4	once	TRBD1	TRBJ1-1	CASFTGVEAFF	TGTGCCAGCTTTACAGGGGTGGAAGCTTTCTTT
TRBV2	-	-	TRBJ1-1	CASNGLRQAGNTEAFF	TGTGCCAGCAACGGCCTAAGACAGGCTGGGAACACTGAAGCTTTCTTT
TRBV30	-	-	TRBJ1-6	CAWSAREGLNNSPLHF	TGTGCCTGGAGCGCCAGAGAGGGACTGAATAATTCACCCCTCCACTTT
TRBV28	-	-	TRBJ1-5	CASSSGQGNQPQHF	TGTGCCAGCAGTAGCGGGCAGGGCAATCAGCCCCAGCATTTT
TRBV4-1	once	TRBD1	TRBJ1-1	CASSQDDRAEAFF	TGCGCCAGCAGCCAGGATGACAGGGCTGAAGCTTTCTTT
TRBV19	-	-	TRBJ1-1	CASSVPGVMNTEAFF	TGTGCCAGTAGCGTCCCCGGGGTCATGAACACTGAAGCTTTCTTT
TRBV4-1	-	-	TRBJ2-1	CASSLTLGQGYNEQFF	TGCGCCAGCAGCCTAACGCTCGGGCAGGGCTACAATGAGCAGTTCTTC
TRBV7-9	-	-	TRBJ2-3	CASVQTDTQYF	TGTGCCAGCGTCCAAACAGATACGCAGTATTTT
TRBV7-7	few	TRBD2	TRBJ2-3	CASSPIGGTSGYTDTQYF	TGTGCTAGCAGCCCGATCGGGGGGACTAGCGGGTACACAGATACGCAGTATTTT
TRBV3-1/TRBV3-2	-	TRBD2	TRBJ2-7	CASSQGVQRGGYEQYF	TGTGCCAGCAGCCAGGGCGTCCAGCGGGGGGGCTACGAGCAGTACTTC
TRBV7-9	-	TRBD2	TRBJ2-5	CASSLGPGGAETQYF	TGTGCCAGCAGCTTGGGCCCGGGGGGAGCGGAGACCCAGTACTTC
TRBV10-3	-	TRBD2	TRBJ2-5	CAISDAGGGETQYF	TGTGCCATCAGTGATGCGGGGGGCGGAGAGACCCAGTACTTC
TRBV7-2	-	TRBD2	TRBJ2-3	CASSTGLAVGTDTQYF	TGTGCCAGCAGCACCGGACTAGCGGTGGGCACAGATACGCAGTATTTT